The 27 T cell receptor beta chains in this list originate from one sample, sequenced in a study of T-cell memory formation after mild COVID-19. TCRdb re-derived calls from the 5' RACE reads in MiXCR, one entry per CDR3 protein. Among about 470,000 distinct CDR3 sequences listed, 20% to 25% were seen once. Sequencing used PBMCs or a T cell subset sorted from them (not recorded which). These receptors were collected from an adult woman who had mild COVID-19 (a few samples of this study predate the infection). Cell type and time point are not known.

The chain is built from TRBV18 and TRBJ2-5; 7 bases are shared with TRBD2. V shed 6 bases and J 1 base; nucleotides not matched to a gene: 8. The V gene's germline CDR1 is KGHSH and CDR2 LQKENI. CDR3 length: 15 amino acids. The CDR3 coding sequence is TGTGCCAGCTCCGTCGGTCCGGGGGGCCAAGAGACCCAGTACTTC. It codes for CASSVGPGGQETQYF.

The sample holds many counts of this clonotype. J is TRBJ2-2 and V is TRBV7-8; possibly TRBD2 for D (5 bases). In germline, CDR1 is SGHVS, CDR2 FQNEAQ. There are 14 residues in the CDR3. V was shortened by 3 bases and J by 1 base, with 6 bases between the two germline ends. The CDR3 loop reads CASSLGVNTGELFF. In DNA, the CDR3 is TGTGCCAGCAGCTTGGGAGTGAACACCGGGGAGCTGTTTTTT. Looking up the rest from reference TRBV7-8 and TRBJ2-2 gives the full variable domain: GAGVSQSPRYKVAKRGQDVALRCDPISGHVSLFWYQQALGQGPEFLTYFQNEAQLDKSGLPSDRFFAERPEGSVSTLKIQRTQQEDSAVYLCASSLGVNTGELFFGEGSRLTVL.

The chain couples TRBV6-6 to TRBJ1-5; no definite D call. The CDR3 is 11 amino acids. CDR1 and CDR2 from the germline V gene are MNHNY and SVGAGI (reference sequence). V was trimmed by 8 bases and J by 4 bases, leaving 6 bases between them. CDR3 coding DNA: TGTGCCAGCGGAGAGAATCAGCCCCAGCATTTT. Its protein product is CASGENQPQHF.

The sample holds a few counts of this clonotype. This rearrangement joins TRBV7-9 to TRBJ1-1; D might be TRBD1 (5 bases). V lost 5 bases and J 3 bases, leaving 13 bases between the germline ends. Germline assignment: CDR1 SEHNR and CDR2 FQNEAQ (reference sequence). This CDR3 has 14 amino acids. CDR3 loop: CASSRGGKDTEAFF. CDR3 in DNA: TGTGCCAGCAGCCGGGGGGGTAAAGACACTGAAGCTTTCTTT.

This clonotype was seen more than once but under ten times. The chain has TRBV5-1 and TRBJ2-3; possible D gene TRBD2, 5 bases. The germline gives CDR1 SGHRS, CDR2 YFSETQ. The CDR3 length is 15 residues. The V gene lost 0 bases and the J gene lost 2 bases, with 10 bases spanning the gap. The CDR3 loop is CASSLVVGITDTQYF. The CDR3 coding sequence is TGCGCCAGCAGCTTGGTGGTCGGGATCACAGATACGCAGTATTTT.

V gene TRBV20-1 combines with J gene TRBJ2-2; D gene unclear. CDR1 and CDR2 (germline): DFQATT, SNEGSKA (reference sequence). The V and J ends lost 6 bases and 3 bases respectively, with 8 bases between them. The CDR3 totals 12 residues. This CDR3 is CSATRDTGELFF. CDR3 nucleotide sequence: TGCAGTGCAACCCGGGACACCGGGGAGCTGTTTTTT.

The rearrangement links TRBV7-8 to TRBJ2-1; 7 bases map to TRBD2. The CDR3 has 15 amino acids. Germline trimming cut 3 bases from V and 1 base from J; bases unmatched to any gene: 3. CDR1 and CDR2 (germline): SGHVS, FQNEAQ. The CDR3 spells CASSFKRDSYNEQFF. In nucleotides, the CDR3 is TGTGCCAGCAGCTTTAAGCGGGATTCCTACAATGAGCAGTTCTTC.

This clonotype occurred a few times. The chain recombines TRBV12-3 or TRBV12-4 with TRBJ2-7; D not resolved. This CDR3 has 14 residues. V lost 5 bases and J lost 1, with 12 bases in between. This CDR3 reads CASSQSVRSYEQYF. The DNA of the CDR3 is TGTGCCAGCAGTCAGAGCGTGAGATCCTACGAGCAGTACTTC.

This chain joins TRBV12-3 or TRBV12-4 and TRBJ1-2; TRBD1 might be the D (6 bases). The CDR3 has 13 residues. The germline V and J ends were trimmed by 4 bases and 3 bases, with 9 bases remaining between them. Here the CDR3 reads CASSWDTDYGYTF. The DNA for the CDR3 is TGTGCCAGCAGTTGGGACACAGACTATGGCTACACCTTC.

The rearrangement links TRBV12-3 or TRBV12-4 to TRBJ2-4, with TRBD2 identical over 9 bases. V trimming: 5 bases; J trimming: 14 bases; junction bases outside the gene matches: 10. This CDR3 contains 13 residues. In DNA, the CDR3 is TGTGCCAGCAGTCCCGGGTTAGCGGGAGCCGAGTACTTC. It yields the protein CASSPGLAGAEYF.

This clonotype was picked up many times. CDR3 region: CSARDGRENGELFF. The CDR3 bases are TGCAGTGCTAGAGATGGCAGGGAGAACGGGGAGCTGTTTTTT. This chain uses TRBV20-1 with TRBJ2-2; D possibly matches TRBD1 or TRBD2 (5 bases each). Trimming left V 0 bases short and J 7 bases short, with 12 bases between. This CDR3 is 14 amino acids long. Germline V gene sequence: CDR1 DFQATT, CDR2 SNEGSKA (reference sequence).

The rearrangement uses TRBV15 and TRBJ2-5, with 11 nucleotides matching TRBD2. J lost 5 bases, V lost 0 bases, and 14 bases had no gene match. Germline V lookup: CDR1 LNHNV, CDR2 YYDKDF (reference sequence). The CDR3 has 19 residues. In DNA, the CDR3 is TGTGCCACCAGCAGAGATTGGCTAGCGGGGGGACCGATCGAGGAGACCCAGTACTTC. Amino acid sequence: CATSRDWLAGGPIEETQYF.

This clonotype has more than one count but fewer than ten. CDR3: CSASPYGTNRYNEQFF. The CDR3 region has the DNA TGCAGTGCTAGCCCATACGGGACAAACCGCTACAATGAGCAGTTCTTC. The rearrangement joins TRBV20-1 to TRBJ2-1; possible D gene TRBD1, 6 bases. The CDR3 loop spans 16 amino acids. Deletions cut 3 bases from V and 3 bases from J, with 18 bases between. Germline-derived CDR1 and CDR2 are DFQATT and SNEGSKA (reference sequence).

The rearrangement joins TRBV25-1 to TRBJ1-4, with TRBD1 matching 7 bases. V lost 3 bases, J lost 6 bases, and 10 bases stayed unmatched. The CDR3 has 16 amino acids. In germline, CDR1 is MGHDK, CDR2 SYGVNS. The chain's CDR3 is CASSDPEGAADEKLFF. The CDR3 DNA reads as TGTGCCAGCAGTGATCCGGAGGGGGCCGCGGATGAAAAACTGTTTTTT.

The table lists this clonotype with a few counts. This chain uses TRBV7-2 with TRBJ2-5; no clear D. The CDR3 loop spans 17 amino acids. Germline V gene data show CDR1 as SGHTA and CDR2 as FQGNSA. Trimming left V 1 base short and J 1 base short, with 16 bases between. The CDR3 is CASSLVPRAEGQETQYF. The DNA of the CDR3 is TGTGCCAGCAGCTTAGTTCCCCGGGCCGAAGGCCAAGAGACCCAGTACTTC.

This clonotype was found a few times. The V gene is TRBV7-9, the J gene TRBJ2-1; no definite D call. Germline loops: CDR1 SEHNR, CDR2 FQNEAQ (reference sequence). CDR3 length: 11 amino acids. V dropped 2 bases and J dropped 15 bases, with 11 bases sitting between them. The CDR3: CASSLSFFRFF. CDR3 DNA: TGTGCCAGCAGCTTAAGCTTCTTTCGGTTCTTC.

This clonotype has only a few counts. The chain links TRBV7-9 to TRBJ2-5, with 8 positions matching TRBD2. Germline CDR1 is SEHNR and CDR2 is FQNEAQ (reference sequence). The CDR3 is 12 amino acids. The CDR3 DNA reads TGTTCCTCACTAGCGGATGAAGAGACCCAGTACTTC. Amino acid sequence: CSSLADEETQYF.

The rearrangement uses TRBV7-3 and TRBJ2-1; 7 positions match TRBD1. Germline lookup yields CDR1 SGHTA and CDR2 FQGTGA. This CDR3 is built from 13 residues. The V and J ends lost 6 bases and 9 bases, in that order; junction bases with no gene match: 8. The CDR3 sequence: CASRRQGFGEQFF. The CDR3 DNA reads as TGTGCCAGCAGGCGACAGGGTTTTGGTGAGCAGTTCTTC.

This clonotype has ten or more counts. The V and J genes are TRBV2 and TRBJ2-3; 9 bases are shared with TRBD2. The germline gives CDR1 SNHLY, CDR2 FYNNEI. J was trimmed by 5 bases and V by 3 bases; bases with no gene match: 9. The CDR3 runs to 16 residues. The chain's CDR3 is CASSDRREGMGDTQYF. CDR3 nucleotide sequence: TGTGCCAGCAGTGATCGGCGGGAGGGCATGGGAGATACGCAGTATTTT.

This CDR3 is CASSPRTGSIEAFF. CDR3 bases: TGTGCCAGCAGCCCTCGGACAGGGAGCATTGAAGCTTTCTTT. V is TRBV7-2 and J is TRBJ1-1, with 8 bases matching TRBD1. The J segment lost 7 bases and the V segment lost 5 bases, leaving 9 bases of the junction unmatched. CDR3 length: 14 residues. The germline V gene encodes CDR1 SGHTA and CDR2 FQGNSA.

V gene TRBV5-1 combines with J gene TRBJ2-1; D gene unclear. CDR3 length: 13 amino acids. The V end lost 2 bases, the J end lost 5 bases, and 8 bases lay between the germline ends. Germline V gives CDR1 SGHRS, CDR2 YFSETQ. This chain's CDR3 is CASSLGIHNEQFF. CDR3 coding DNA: TGCGCCAGCAGCTTAGGGATCCACAATGAGCAGTTCTTC.

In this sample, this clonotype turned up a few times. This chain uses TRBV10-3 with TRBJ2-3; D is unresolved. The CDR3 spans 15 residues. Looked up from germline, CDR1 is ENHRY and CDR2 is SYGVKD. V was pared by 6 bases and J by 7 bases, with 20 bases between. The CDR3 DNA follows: TGTGCCATCAGAGGTGCGACCTCCCTTCCGAATACGCAGTATTTT. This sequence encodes CAIRGATSLPNTQYF.

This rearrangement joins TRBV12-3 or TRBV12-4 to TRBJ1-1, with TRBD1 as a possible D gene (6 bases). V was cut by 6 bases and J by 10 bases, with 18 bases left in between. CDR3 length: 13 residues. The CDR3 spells CASRQGLVRLAFF. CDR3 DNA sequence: TGTGCCAGCAGACAGGGCCTCGTACGGCTAGCTTTCTTT.

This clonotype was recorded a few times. The CDR3 reads CASSSLHTAFGANVLTF. The CDR3 DNA sequence: TGCGCCAGCAGCTCACTGCATACAGCTTTTGGGGCCAACGTCCTGACTTTC. The chain employs TRBV5-1 and TRBJ2-6, with D unresolved. The CDR3 sequence is 17 residues long. Germline V gene sequence: CDR1 SGHRS, CDR2 YFSETQ. V was clipped by 3 bases and J by 3 bases, with 16 bases between them. Drawing the rest from reference TRBV5-1 and TRBJ2-6, the complete variable domain is KAGVTQTPRYLIKTRGQQVTLSCSPISGHRSVSWYQQTPGQGLQFLFEYFSETQRNKGNFPGRFSGRQFSNSRSEMNVSTLELGDSALYLCASSSLHTAFGANVLTFGAGSRLTVL.

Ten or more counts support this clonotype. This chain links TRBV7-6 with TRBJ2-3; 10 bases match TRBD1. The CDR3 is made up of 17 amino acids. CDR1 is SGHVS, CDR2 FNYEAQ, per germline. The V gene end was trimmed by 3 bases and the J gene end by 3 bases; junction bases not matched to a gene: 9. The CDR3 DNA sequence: TGTGCCAGCAGCTTGGGACAGGGGACTTGGAGAACAGATACGCAGTATTTT. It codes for CASSLGQGTWRTDTQYF.

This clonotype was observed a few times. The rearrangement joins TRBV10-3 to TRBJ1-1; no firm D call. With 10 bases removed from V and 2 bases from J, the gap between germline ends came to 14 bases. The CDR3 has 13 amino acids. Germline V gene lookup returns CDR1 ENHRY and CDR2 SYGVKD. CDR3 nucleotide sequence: TGTGCCACCCGTCAGAATCTAAACACTGAAGCTTTCTTT. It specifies CATRQNLNTEAFF.

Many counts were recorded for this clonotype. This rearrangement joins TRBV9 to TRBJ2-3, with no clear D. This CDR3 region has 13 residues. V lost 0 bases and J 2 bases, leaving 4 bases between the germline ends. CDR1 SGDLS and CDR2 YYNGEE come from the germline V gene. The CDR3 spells CASSVGNTDTQYF. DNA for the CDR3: TGTGCCAGCAGCGTAGGCAACACAGATACGCAGTATTTT. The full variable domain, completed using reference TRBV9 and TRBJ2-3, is DSGVTQTPKHLITATGQRVTLRCSPRSGDLSVYWYQQSLDQGLQFLIQYYNGEERAKGNILERFSAQQFPDLHSELNLSSLELGDSALYFCASSVGNTDTQYFGPGTRLTVL.